The source of this TCR beta chain is a study of cytomegalovirus exposure and HLA in healthy donors. Findings of the study overall: Roughly uniform depth of sequencing across donors was assumed in presence/absence analyses.

V lost 0 bases and J 4 bases, leaving 10 bases between the germline ends. CDR3 length: 14 residues. Germline V gives CDR1 SGHAT, CDR2 FQDESV (reference sequence). PCR used 60 Vbeta primers and 13 Jbeta primers. Here immunoSEQ multiplex PCR was the method, and the copy in TCRdb shows in-frame clones only, minus some. The table includes 95,000 to 150,000 clones, over 60% detected once. Details on this clone: Antigen: not known.

J is TRBJ2-7 and V is TRBV11-1; D may be TRBD1 (5 bases). The material sequenced was PBMCs. This TCR came from a female donor in good health and CMV-seronegative. This CDR3 is CASSLAAGKYEQYF. The DNA of the CDR3 is TGTGCCAGCAGCTTAGCCGCAGGGAAATACGAGCAGTACTTC.